This T cell receptor (beta chain) is from a study of blood T cell repertoires in COVID-19. The age range of participants was about 18 to 89 years, with residence in under 25 US areas. Categorization into cohorts depended on clinical history that participants reported. Trimming left V 3 bases short and J 6 bases short, with 16 bases between. This CDR3 contains 15 residues. Germline V gene data show CDR1 as WNHNN and CDR2 as SYGVQD (reference sequence). Source study methods: Cell counts per sample came from amplifying reference gene primers. Repertoires were generated with immunoSEQ multiplex PCR, while TCRdb's copy carries only in-frame clones and drops some. V and J calls and clone size come straight from that table; D and trimming were deduced from the DNA. The table has about 170,000 clones, around nine tenths seen once.

The sequenced material came from PBMCs or T cells enriched from blood (not recorded which). The receptor's source is a woman between 18 and 29 years old who had recovered from COVID-19. The chain is built from TRBV10-1 and TRBJ2-3; TRBD1 might be the D (6 bases). The CDR3 nucleotides read TGCGCCAGCAGTGACGGAACAGGGTCCGGCGATACGCAGTATTTT. As protein: CASSDGTGSGDTQYF.